This TCR beta chain is drawn from a study of neurological immune-mediated disorders. The CDR3 consists of 13 residues. Germline trimming cut 7 bases from V and 7 bases from J; bases unmatched to any gene: 5. Per sequencing run, 15-18 subjects together gave over 160 million TCR-beta sequences. TCRdb reprocessed the 5' RACE reads with MiXCR, giving one entry per CDR3 protein. The sample consists of roughly 59,000 distinct CDR3 sequences, roughly 5% of them appearing once. This clonotype has at least ten counts. The sample taken for sequencing was PBMCs. This receptor was obtained from a human donor with multiple sclerosis. The donor label of this sample is uncertain. The rearrangement uses TRBV12-3 or TRBV12-4 and TRBJ2-1; 9 bases are shared with TRBD2. CDR3: CASTERGVNEQFF. In DNA, the CDR3 is TGTGCCAGCACCGAGCGGGGGGTAAATGAGCAGTTCTTC.